This section outlines one T cell receptor (beta chain) sequence together with its context. Its antigen is unknown. Germline and junction disagree at one end, which may indicate a read error. The sample is drawn from a study of early stage breast cancer tumors. General study results and limits: Tumors had roughly 2.5-fold higher T cell density than normal breast. Enriched TCRB sequences shared across patients were mostly commonly generated sequences.

CDR1 is SSHAT and CDR2 is FNYEAQ in the germline V gene (reference sequence). The CDR3 has 14 residues. Data came from immunoSEQ multiplex PCR; TCRdb stores just in-frame clones and leaves some out. Of more than 65,000 clones in the sample, over 80% were seen once. Sequencing used blood. The V call is TRBV7-7, the J call TRBJ2-5; the match to TRBD2 covers 8 bases. The sequence was collected from a person aged 35 to 50 with breast cancer. The CDR3 here is CASSPSGGGETQYF. CDR3 coding DNA: TGTGCTAGCAGCCCGTCCGGGGGGGGAGAGACCCAGTACTTC.